The next 27 T cell receptor beta chains were all read from a single sample in a study of cytomegalovirus exposure and HLA in healthy donors. The PCR contained 60 Vbeta and 13 Jbeta primers. Sequencing was performed with immunoSEQ multiplex PCR; in TCRdb, only in-frame clones are kept and a portion is missing. Here the sample spans 200,000 to 250,000 clones, 82% being singletons. The specimen was PBMCs. The receptors derive from a woman in her 40s in good health and CMV-seropositive.

V usage is TRBV15 and J usage is TRBJ2-7; TRBD1 is a possible D gene (7 bases). The CDR3 consists of 14 residues. Germline V CDR1 and CDR2: LNHNV, YYDKDF (reference sequence). Trimming removed 6 bases from V and 2 bases from J, with 14 bases in between. The CDR3 bases are TGTGCCACCAGGACGGCAGGGGGGCCCTACGAGCAGTACTTC. It codes for CATRTAGGPYEQYF. Full variable domain (missing parts from reference TRBV15 and TRBJ2-7): DAMVIQNPRYQVTQFGKPVTLSCSQTLNHNVMYWYQQKSSQAPKLLFHYYDKDFNNEADTPDNFQSRRPNTSFCFLDIRSPGLGDTAMYLCATRTAGGPYEQYFGPGTRLTVT.

This clone occurred once. This chain connects TRBV9 to TRBJ1-1; perhaps TRBD1 as D (5 bases). Trimming left V 0 bases short and J 5 bases short, with 14 bases between. CDR3 length: 15 amino acids. The germline CDR1 and CDR2 sequences are SGDLS and YYNGEE. CDR3 in DNA: TGTGCCAGCAGCGTAGGGAACAGGAGGGGAACTGAAGCTTTCTTT. Protein: CASSVGNRRGTEAFF. The full variable domain, in which reference TRBV9 and TRBJ1-1 provide the parts outside the CDR3, is DSGVTQTPKHLITATGQRVTLRCSPRSGDLSVYWYQQSLDQGLQFLIQYYNGEERAKGNILERFSAQQFPDLHSELNLSSLELGDSALYFCASSVGNRRGTEAFFGQGTRLTVV.

The chain employs TRBV6-1 and TRBJ2-2; 10 nucleotides align to TRBD1. This CDR3 contains 15 residues. Germline V lookup: CDR1 MNHNS, CDR2 SASEGT. The trim removed 6 bases at V and 2 bases at J, leaving 3 bases unmatched. CDR3 in amino acids: CASRRQGANTGELFF. CDR3 coding DNA: TGTGCCAGCAGACGACAGGGGGCAAACACCGGGGAGCTGTTTTTT.

The CDR3 DNA reads as TGTGCCAGCAGTGTGGTCAGGGAAGATGGCTACACCTTC. Its protein is CASSVVREDGYTF. The chain uses TRBV2 and TRBJ1-2; D might be TRBD1 (5 bases). This CDR3 region has 13 residues. CDR1 SNHLY and CDR2 FYNNEI come from the germline V gene. V shed 4 bases and J shed 6 bases, with 12 bases lying between them.

The gene calls are TRBV6-6 and TRBJ2-4; tentatively, D is TRBD1 (6 bases). With 2 bases removed from V and 2 bases from J, the gap between germline ends came to 13 bases. The CDR3 length is 16 residues. CDR1 and CDR2 (germline): MNHNY, SVGAGI (reference sequence). The CDR3 loop reads CASSYPGDGPKNIQYF. CDR3 nucleotide sequence: TGTGCCAGCAGTTACCCAGGGGATGGACCCAAAAACATTCAGTACTTC.

The CDR3 region is CASSISGQGPGNTIYF. DNA for the CDR3: TGTGCCAGTAGTATTTCCGGGCAGGGGCCTGGAAACACCATATATTTT. The chain is built from TRBV19 and TRBJ1-3, with a tentative D call TRBD1 (6 bases). Germline CDR1 LNHDA, CDR2 SQIVND (reference sequence). The germline V and J ends were trimmed by 3 bases and 2 bases, with 14 bases remaining between them. The CDR3 sequence is 16 residues long.

This clone has a single count. J is TRBJ1-3 and V is TRBV5-1, with D uncertain. The CDR3 is 15 residues long. Germline values: CDR1 SGHRS, CDR2 YFSETQ. Trimming left V 0 bases short and J 0 bases short, with 7 bases between. CDR3 coding DNA: TGCGCCAGCAGCTTGGCAGCGGCCTCTGGAAACACCATATATTTT. It yields the protein CASSLAAASGNTIYF.

The rearrangement uses TRBV18 and TRBJ1-2; D perhaps matches TRBD1 (6 bases). The CDR3 sequence is 14 residues long. V was pared by 3 bases and J by 1 base, with 9 bases between. The V gene's germline CDR1 is KGHSH and CDR2 LQKENI. CDR3 in amino acids: CASSPGQINYGYTF. DNA of the CDR3: TGTGCCAGCTCACCTGGACAGATTAACTATGGCTACACCTTC.

The chain is built from TRBV5-8 and TRBJ2-6; D gene ambiguous. The ends were cut back, 0 bases at V and 1 base at J, with 11 bases in the middle. The CDR3 length is 17 residues. Germline V lookup: CDR1 SGHTS, CDR2 YDEGEE. The CDR3 nucleotides read TGTGCCAGCAGCTTGGCCGGTAAGAGGTCTGGGGCCAACGTCCTGACTTTC. Protein: CASSLAGKRSGANVLTF.

The chain employs TRBV12-5 and TRBJ1-1, with D unresolved. This CDR3 has 11 amino acids. Germline-derived CDR1 and CDR2 are LGHNT and FRNRAP. The V and J ends lost 2 bases and 6 bases respectively, with 4 bases between them. Here the CDR3 reads CASGLYSEAFF. In nucleotides, the CDR3 is TGTGCTAGTGGTTTGTACTCTGAAGCTTTCTTT.

Concerning this clone itself: The junction departs from germline at one end; a sequencing error may be responsible. V and J are TRBV7-7 and TRBJ2-5; 8 bases fit TRBD1. Germline CDR1 and CDR2: SSHAT and FNYEAQ (reference sequence). The CDR3 runs 16 residues. The CDR3 sequence is CASSLGLQGAGETQYF. The CDR3 DNA sequence: TGTGCTAGCAGCTTAGGCCTGCAGGGGGCAGGGGAGACCCAGTACTTC.

The chain joins TRBV5-1 to TRBJ1-6; 7 bases align to TRBD1. Per the germline V gene, CDR1 is SGHRS and CDR2 is YFSETQ. The trim removed 4 bases at V and 9 bases at J, leaving 19 bases unmatched. The CDR3 extends over 18 amino acids. The CDR3: CASSRRITGTEEGSPLHF. The CDR3 DNA reads TGCGCCAGCAGCCGACGCATCACCGGGACAGAGGAAGGTTCACCCCTCCACTTT. The full variable domain, with the rest looked up from reference TRBV5-1 and TRBJ1-6, is KAGVTQTPRYLIKTRGQQVTLSCSPISGHRSVSWYQQTPGQGLQFLFEYFSETQRNKGNFPGRFSGRQFSNSRSEMNVSTLELGDSALYLCASSRRITGTEEGSPLHFGNGTRLTVT.

This clone was counted between two and nine times. The rearrangement joins TRBV14 to TRBJ2-1; TRBD2 matches 9 bases. Germline CDR1 and CDR2: SGHDN and FVKESK. This CDR3 spans 16 amino acids. J gave up 3 bases and V 5 bases, and 8 bases lay outside the gene matches. CDR3 sequence: CASSFLAGALYNEQFF. The CDR3 DNA is TGTGCCAGCAGCTTTTTAGCGGGGGCCCTCTACAATGAGCAGTTCTTC.

The chain is built from TRBV2 and TRBJ1-2; 10 nucleotides line up with TRBD1. V dropped 8 bases and J dropped 4; count of bases not matched to a gene: 10. Germline lookup yields CDR1 SNHLY and CDR2 FYNNEI. This CDR3 has 15 amino acids. This chain's CDR3 is CASGSRQGAGYGYTF. CDR3 nucleotide sequence: TGTGCCAGCGGGTCTAGACAGGGGGCAGGCTATGGCTACACCTTC. The complete variable domain, with remaining parts taken from reference TRBV2 and TRBJ1-2, reads EPEVTQTPSHQVTQMGQEVILRCVPISNHLYFYWYRQILGQKVEFLVSFYNNEISEKSEIFDDQFSVERPDGSNFTLKIRSTKLEDSAMYFCASGSRQGAGYGYTFGSGTRLTVV.

This clone has more than one count but fewer than ten. The junction does not match germline at one end; this may be a read error. The chain couples TRBV4-2 to TRBJ2-7, with 9 bases that match TRBD1. From germline, CDR1 is LGHNA and CDR2 YNFKEQ. CDR3 length equals 12 residues. The CDR3 reads CASSHYRQGVVF. For the CDR3, the DNA is TGTGCCAGCAGCCACTACAGACAGGGGGTGGTCTTC.

The V gene is TRBV30, the J gene TRBJ1-3; D is perhaps TRBD1 (6 bases). The CDR3 covers 15 residues. Germline assignment: CDR1 GTSNPN and CDR2 SVGIG (reference sequence). V lost 5 bases, J lost 0 bases, and 14 bases lay in between. CDR3 coding DNA: TGTGCCTGGCGGATACAGGGATACTCTGGAAACACCATATATTTT. This gives the protein CAWRIQGYSGNTIYF.

This clone showed up just once. The gene calls are TRBV15 and TRBJ2-1; 13 bases map to TRBD2. The V and J ends lost 6 bases and 9 bases, in that order; junction bases with no gene match: 2. The V gene's germline CDR1 is LNHNV and CDR2 YYDKDF (reference sequence). The CDR3 extends over 13 amino acids. The CDR3: CATRTSGGLEQFF. CDR3 DNA: TGTGCCACCAGGACTAGCGGGGGGCTTGAGCAGTTCTTC.

This chain links TRBV30 with TRBJ1-2, with TRBD1 matching 10 bases. With V trimmed by 0 bases and J by 5 bases, 6 bases remained unmatched. The CDR3 has 15 residues. Germline CDR1 and CDR2: GTSNPN and SVGIG (reference sequence). The CDR3 loop reads CAWSVGPGQGYGYTF. The CDR3 DNA follows: TGTGCCTGGAGTGTAGGGCCGGGACAGGGGTATGGCTACACCTTC.

The V gene is TRBV6-4, the J gene TRBJ1-2, with D tentatively TRBD1 (6 bases). The CDR3 covers 14 residues. CDR1 MRHNA and CDR2 SNTAGT come from the germline V gene. The V gene lost 3 bases and the J gene lost 3 bases, with 11 bases spanning the gap. The CDR3 DNA is TGTGCCAGCAGTGAGCGGGGGGGCCACTATGGCTACACCTTC. It is translated as CASSERGGHYGYTF.

This chain joins TRBV7-9 and TRBJ2-1; TRBD2 matches 9 bases. There are 16 residues in the CDR3. Germline-derived CDR1 and CDR2 are SEHNR and FQNEAQ (reference sequence). Losses at the gene ends were 1 base for V and 8 bases for J; bases not matched to a gene: 9. As DNA, the CDR3 is TGTGCCAGCAGCTTAGGTCTAGCGGGGACTAAGGATGAGCAGTTCTTC. It translates to CASSLGLAGTKDEQFF.

This sequence joins TRBV27 and TRBJ1-5; 9 bases match TRBD1. The germline V gene encodes CDR1 MNHEY and CDR2 SMNVEV (reference sequence). The CDR3 loop spans 14 amino acids. V lost 6 bases, J lost 1 base, and 1 base stayed unmatched. CDR3 in amino acids: CASRQGASNQPQHF. In DNA, the CDR3 is TGTGCCAGCAGACAGGGGGCGAGCAATCAGCCCCAGCATTTT.

This clone has only a few counts. The gene calls are TRBV2 and TRBJ1-2; D not resolved. The germline CDR1 and CDR2 sequences are SNHLY and FYNNEI. Trimming stripped 6 bases from V and 6 bases from J, with 20 bases between. The CDR3 is made up of 15 amino acids. CDR3 loop: CASSLLIGRVNGYTF. CDR3 nucleotides: TGTGCCAGCAGCCTTTTAATCGGGAGGGTGAATGGCTACACCTTC.

J is TRBJ2-7 and V is TRBV7-2, with TRBD1 matching 7 bases. V lost 3 bases, J lost 0 bases, and 11 bases stayed unmatched. Germline loops: CDR1 SGHTA, CDR2 FQGNSA. This CDR3 contains 17 residues. CDR3 sequence: CASSFQLAGTASYEQYF. CDR3 coding DNA: TGTGCCAGCAGCTTTCAGCTCGCCGGGACAGCCTCCTACGAGCAGTACTTC.

The sample holds a few counts of this clone. The chain has TRBV7-9 and TRBJ1-1; 7 nucleotides align to TRBD1. This CDR3 is built from 14 residues. Trimming took 1 base from V and 3 from J; bases not matched to a gene: 2. CDR1 and CDR2 from the germline V gene are SEHNR and FQNEAQ (reference sequence). CDR3 loop: CASSLDRGHTEAFF. The CDR3 coding sequence is TGTGCCAGCAGCTTAGACAGGGGCCACACTGAAGCTTTCTTT.

This sequence joins TRBV5-1 and TRBJ1-6, with a weak D call TRBD1 (5 bases). This CDR3 has 15 residues. The germline V and J ends were trimmed by 2 bases and 6 bases, with 12 bases remaining between them. Germline V CDR1 and CDR2: SGHRS, YFSETQ. This CDR3 reads CASSFMTVPNSPLHF. Here the CDR3 DNA reads TGCGCCAGCAGCTTCATGACAGTTCCTAATTCACCCCTCCACTTT.

The chain recombines TRBV2 with TRBJ2-7; 7 nucleotides match TRBD2. The V segment lost 6 bases and the J segment 6 bases; nucleotides outside the gene matches: 8. CDR3 length: 13 amino acids. Germline assignment: CDR1 SNHLY and CDR2 FYNNEI. CDR3 DNA: TGTGCCAGCAGCCCCCGGGAGCGGGGCGAGCAGTACTTC. Its protein is CASSPRERGEQYF.

The V and J genes are TRBV11-3 and TRBJ1-3, with TRBD1 identical over 8 bases. The V gene's germline CDR1 is SGHNT and CDR2 YENEEA. The CDR3 is made up of 15 amino acids. V was clipped by 6 bases and J by 2 bases; unmatched bases: 6. CDR3 region: CASRVTGGTGNTIYF. Here the CDR3 DNA reads TGTGCCAGCAGGGTAACAGGGGGTACTGGAAACACCATATATTTT.